This TCR beta chain was recovered during a study of PD-1 blockade in classical Hodgkin lymphoma (dated by TCRdb to between 2020 and 2021). A note on the overall study: Nivolumab dosing was 3 mg/kg intravenously every 2 weeks, continuing until either disease progression or unacceptable toxicity. The study used CyTOF and TCR beta sequencing to define a peripheral blood immune signature of response to PD-1 blockade in classical Hodgkin lymphoma. Broader findings and caveats from the paper: The study was limited to a single clinical trial cohort, and causes of repertoire differences, possibly disease activity or prior therapy, remained undefined. Trial patients achieving complete response had baseline diversity similar to newly diagnosed patients, whereas partial responders and progressors had significantly lower diversity. Diversity was lower in patients who began nivolumab less than 1 year after ASCT, so these patients were left out of later analyses to avoid confounding by immune reconstitution. A significant rise by C4D1 was seen in CD4+ but not CD8+ TCR diversity (p=0.0027 vs p=0.16), with the rise being most apparent in complete responders (p=0.02). Baseline TCR diversity was reported to be lower in newly diagnosed patients than in healthy donors and to be lower still in relapsed/refractory patients.

The intended sense of this specimen's time point label: cycle 4 day 1 (C4D1), after six to seven weeks of nivolumab. Every trial patient had relapsed following autologous stem cell transplantation, and prior brentuximab vedotin exposure was what differed among cohorts A, B and C. CD4+ T cells were purified from thawed PBMCs by magnetic negative selection with a Miltenyi CD4+ T cell isolation kit. A total of 50 to 70 patients with relapsed/refractory classical Hodgkin lymphoma made up the trial cohort, and each patient's best overall response was complete response, partial response or progressive disease. In the multi-cohort phase II CheckMate 205 trial, trial patients received single-agent nivolumab. An independent review committee assessed best overall response by applying the 2007 International Working Group response criteria. Trial PBMCs were collected immediately before nivolumab initiation (C1D1) and during therapy at cycle 2 day 1 and cycle 4 day 1. Peripheral blood was collected in 8 mL Vacutainer Cell Preparation Tubes, from which PBMCs were isolated by centrifugation and then cryopreserved. Purified CD4+ and CD8+ fractions were generated only in cases for which an additional PBMC sample was available. On LS columns in a quadroMACS separator, the magnetically labelled cells were depleted, and the flow-through was collected as the purified fraction.

The Qiagen DNeasy kit was used to extract genomic DNA from unsorted PBMCs and from the negatively selected CD4+ and CD8+ fractions. TCR beta CDR3 regions were amplified by immunoSEQ multiplex PCR using primers annealing to V and J segments. A synthetic immune receptor repertoire was used to minimize amplification bias, and any remaining bias was removed computationally after sequencing. Per the source publication's procedure: Custom Python scripts were used to quantify repertoire diversity as the Shannon entropy index. Unsorted, CD4+ and CD8+ repertoires were examined separately, except in combined analyses, for which CD4+ and CD8+ sequences were merged in silico. Clonal expansion was defined as at least a 2-fold frequency increase after treatment relative to C1D1, with a pseudocount of 0.5 for undetected baseline clones. Clones with 0 or 1 copy at C1D1 were classified as singleton clones, and clones with 2 or more copies were classified as non-singleton clones. Clones expanded in unsorted samples were assigned a CD4+, CD8+ or unknown annotation through matching of protein sequences in sorted samples from the same patient. Wilcoxon tests on paired samples were used to test diversity changes from C1D1 to C4D1. Not all clones reach the TCRdb copy of this immuneACCESS table, which keeps in-frame sequences only. Checked studies attribute under half of the gap to unresolved V genes and leave the rest unexplained. For V, J and clone size, that table is used; D and trimming come from the DNA. In all, the sample holds 10,000 or so clones, and roughly 80% of those were seen once. The leading ten clones occupy about 4.5% of the sample.

As regards this clone: Its recognized antigen is unknown. Base qualities are not provided; no much larger clone lies one nucleotide away.

The germline V gene (reference sequence) specifies LNHDA as CDR1 and SQIVND as CDR2. V and J lose 8 bases and 4 bases, and a span of 3 bases separates them. The CDR3 spans 10 residues, from the cysteine through the phenylalanine. CDR3 DNA only is kept here, 30 bases in frame from base 1. This specimen was CD4+ T cells from blood, taken before the fourth cycle of nivolumab. This clonotype was obtained from a human donor with classical Hodgkin lymphoma. The rearranged chain carries TRBV19 and TRBJ1-3, with an unclear D gene assignment. The CDR3 protein: CASQGNTIYF. The DNA sequence is as follows: TGTGCCAGTCAAGGAAACACCATATATTTT.